This is a list of T cell receptor beta chains from one sample in a study of blood T cell repertoires in COVID-19. Using immunoSEQ multiplex PCR, the repertoire was profiled, and TCRdb retains in-frame clones only, with some absent. The table lists fewer than 350,000 clones, 88% of them singletons. The sequenced sample was PBMCs or T cells enriched from blood (not recorded which). Receptors were obtained from an older woman in a cohort exposed to, infected with or recovered from COVID-19 (not recorded which). Both conserved end residues are part of each CDR3. D genes are given only for firm matches. Only some rows state a clone size, as once, few, many or a class for expanded clones.

J gene,D gene,V gene,clone size,CDR3 protein,CDR3 DNA
TRBJ2-3,TRBD2,TRBV3-1/TRBV3-2,NA,CASSQGLVTDTQYF,TGTGCCAGCAGCCAGGGACTAGTCACAGATACGCAGTATTTT
TRBJ1-1,NA,TRBV18,NA,CASSPGVTEAFF,TGTGCCAGCTCACCAGGAGTGACTGAAGCTTTCTTT
TRBJ2-1,TRBD2,TRBV6-2/TRBV6-3,NA,CASSYLTSAAEQFF,TGTGCCAGCAGTTACCTGACTAGCGCGGCTGAGCAGTTCTTC
TRBJ2-7,TRBD2,TRBV30,few,CAWTSGRAEFYEQYF,TGTGCCTGGACTAGCGGGAGGGCTGAATTCTACGAGCAGTACTTC
TRBJ1-4,TRBD1,TRBV5-6,NA,CASSPGTGSANEKLFF,TGTGCCAGCAGCCCCGGGACAGGGTCGGCTAATGAAAAACTGTTTTTT
TRBJ2-3,NA,TRBV25-1,NA,CASSAIYGRASTDTQYF,TGTGCCAGCAGTGCAATTTACGGTAGAGCTAGCACAGATACGCAGTATTTT
TRBJ1-5,TRBD1,TRBV7-3,NA,CASSLILDRVYQPQHF,TGTGCCAGCAGCTTAATCCTGGACAGGGTATATCAGCCCCAGCATTTT
TRBJ1-1,NA,TRBV28,NA,CASSLPQALARNTEAFF,TGTGCCAGCAGTTTGCCGCAGGCTCTCGCGCGAAACACTGAAGCTTTCTTT
TRBJ1-1,TRBD1,TRBV30,once,CAWSARTGGPNTEAFF,TGTGCCTGGAGTGCACGGACAGGGGGCCCCAACACTGAAGCTTTCTTT
TRBJ2-7,TRBD2,TRBV6-2/TRBV6-3,NA,CASSYTGLADYEQYF,TGTGCCAGCAGTTATACGGGACTAGCGGACTACGAGCAGTACTTC
TRBJ1-5,TRBD1,TRBV18,NA,CASSRGQGHSNSNQPQHF,TGTGCCAGCTCCCGGGGACAGGGCCATTCCAATAGCAATCAGCCCCAGCATTTT
TRBJ1-2,NA,TRBV6-5,NA,CASSYNREDYGYTF,TGTGCCAGCAGTTACAACAGGGAAGACTATGGCTACACCTTC
TRBJ2-1,TRBD2,TRBV7-8,NA,CASSLRDYLNNEQFF,TGTGCCAGCAGCCTCCGGGACTACCTCAACAATGAGCAGTTCTTC
TRBJ2-5,NA,TRBV9,NA,CASSVGVGETQYF,TGTGCCAGCAGCGTAGGGGTCGGGGAGACCCAGTACTTC
TRBJ2-3,NA,TRBV24-1,NA,CATSGRGDASSTDTQYF,TGTGCCACCAGTGGCAGGGGCGATGCCTCTAGCACAGATACGCAGTATTTT
TRBJ2-5,TRBD1,TRBV5-5,few,CASSRGQALLQETQYF,TGTGCCAGCAGCAGGGGACAGGCCCTCCTTCAAGAGACCCAGTACTTC
TRBJ1-6,NA,TRBV28,once,CASSPYTNSPLHF,TGTGCCAGCAGTCCGTACACAAATTCACCCCTCCACTTT
TRBJ2-7,NA,TRBV3-1/TRBV3-2,NA,CASSQATGLSYEQYF,TGTGCCAGCAGCCAAGCCACAGGTCTATCCTACGAGCAGTACTTC
TRBJ1-1,TRBD1,TRBV28,NA,CASSPPGRGPTEAFF,TGTGCCAGCAGCCCCCCCGGGAGGGGGCCGACTGAAGCTTTCTTT
TRBJ1-5,NA,TRBV6-5,NA,CASSPGTHNQPQHF,TGTGCCAGCAGTCCCGGGACACATAATCAGCCCCAGCATTTT
TRBJ2-1,TRBD2,TRBV5-5,NA,CASSLLTGGGYNEQFF,TGTGCCAGCAGCTTGCTTACGGGAGGGGGCTACAATGAGCAGTTCTTC
TRBJ1-2,NA,TRBV7-8,NA,CASSFRQTNYGYTF,TGTGCCAGCAGCTTTCGACAGACTAACTATGGCTACACCTTC
TRBJ1-2,NA,TRBV5-4,NA,CASSPGGWGYTF,TGTGCCAGCAGCCCTGGGGGGTGGGGCTACACCTTC
TRBJ1-2,NA,TRBV28,NA,CASCEQGSNYGYTF,TGTGCCAGCTGTGAACAGGGCTCTAACTATGGCTACACCTTC
TRBJ2-7,NA,TRBV2,few,CASSVSRFYEQYF,TGTGCCAGCAGTGTTTCCAGGTTCTACGAGCAGTACTTC
TRBJ1-6,TRBD1,TRBV6-5,once,CASSFRDRGNSPLHF,TGTGCCAGCAGTTTCCGGGACAGGGGTAATTCACCCCTCCACTTT
TRBJ2-3,NA,TRBV5-4,NA,CASSLEIRSGASTDTQYF,TGTGCCAGCAGCTTGGAAATCAGGTCAGGGGCTAGCACAGATACGCAGTATTTT
TRBJ1-1,TRBD1,TRBV6-1,once,CASSDRETGHSEAFF,TGTGCCAGCAGTGATCGCGAGACAGGGCATTCTGAAGCTTTCTTT
TRBJ1-6,NA,TRBV5-1,NA,CASSLEGGGYNSPLHF,TGCGCCAGCAGCTTGGAAGGCGGAGGATATAATTCACCCCTCCACTTT
TRBJ1-1,NA,TRBV11-2,once,CASSLPIYRTEAFF,TGTGCCAGCAGCTTACCGATCTATCGCACTGAAGCTTTCTTT
TRBJ1-4,TRBD1,TRBV5-6,NA,CASSLGGTEKLFF,TGTGCCAGCAGCCTAGGGGGCACTGAAAAACTGTTTTTT
TRBJ2-2,NA,TRBV13,NA,CASSSRRLVNTGELFF,TGTGCCAGCAGCTCCCGGCGACTAGTAAACACCGGGGAGCTGTTTTTT
TRBJ2-7,NA,TRBV29-1,NA,CSVFWTEPYEQYF,TGCAGCGTTTTTTGGACAGAGCCCTACGAGCAGTACTTC
TRBJ1-5,NA,TRBV19,NA,CASSIASYRRSNQPQHF,TGTGCCAGTAGTATAGCATCCTACAGGCGTAGCAATCAGCCCCAGCATTTT
TRBJ2-1,NA,TRBV25-1,NA,CASSNPQEGYNEQFF,TGTGCCAGCAGTAACCCTCAGGAGGGCTACAATGAGCAGTTCTTC
TRBJ1-1,NA,TRBV5-4,few,CASSLGGGGIKMITEAFF,TGTGCCAGCAGCTTGGGCGGCGGGGGGATAAAGATGATCACTGAAGCTTTCTTT
TRBJ2-5,TRBD2,TRBV6-5,NA,CASSYGGERVAQYF,TGTGCCAGCAGTTACGGGGGGGAGCGGGTGGCCCAGTACTTC
TRBJ2-1,TRBD2,TRBV28,NA,CASSTTYGTSAKQFF,TGTGCCAGCAGCACCACGTATGGGACTAGCGCTAAACAGTTCTTC
TRBJ2-1,TRBD2,TRBV10-2,NA,CASRGEGGKSPNEQFF,TGCGCCAGCAGAGGGGAGGGTGGCAAGAGTCCCAATGAGCAGTTCTTC
TRBJ1-6,NA,TRBV10-3,NA,CAISDGGEGRSPLHF,TGTGCCATCAGTGACGGCGGGGAAGGGCGTTCACCCCTCCACTTT
TRBJ2-1,NA,TRBV19,NA,CASRGGGNEQFF,TGTGCCAGTAGGGGGGGAGGTAATGAGCAGTTCTTC
TRBJ1-5,TRBD1,TRBV7-9,NA,CASSAAGTGSNQPQHF,TGTGCCAGCAGCGCAGCCGGGACAGGGAGCAATCAGCCCCAGCATTTT
TRBJ2-1,TRBD1,TRBV7-8,NA,CASSLLQGDEQFF,TGTGCCAGCAGCTTACTTCAGGGGGACGAGCAGTTCTTC
TRBJ1-5,NA,TRBV27,NA,CASSLAQGQSSNQPQHF,TGTGCCAGCAGTTTAGCTCAGGGCCAGTCTAGCAATCAGCCCCAGCATTTT
TRBJ1-6,TRBD1,TRBV27,once,CASNPGTGYNSPLHF,TGTGCCAGCAACCCCGGGACAGGCTATAATTCACCCCTCCACTTT
TRBJ1-6,TRBD1,TRBV11-2,NA,CASSATGNYNSPLHF,TGTGCCAGCAGCGCGACAGGGAACTACAATTCACCCCTCCACTTT
TRBJ2-5,TRBD2,TRBV18,NA,CASSPRASGETQYF,TGTGCCAGCTCACCAAGGGCTAGCGGGGAGACCCAGTACTTC
TRBJ1-2,TRBD1,TRBV28,NA,CASSIMGQGWGYTF,TGTGCCAGCAGTATTATGGGACAGGGGTGGGGCTACACCTTC
TRBJ1-1,TRBD1,TRBV18,NA,CASSPKKGTGNFNTEAFF,TGTGCCAGCTCACCAAAGAAAGGGACAGGGAATTTTAACACTGAAGCTTTCTTT
TRBJ1-6,NA,TRBV5-8,NA,CASSTDGARNSPLHF,TGTGCCAGCAGCACGGATGGGGCACGCAATTCACCCCTCCACTTT
TRBJ2-3,TRBD2,TRBV5-1,NA,CASSFGLAGVIGTQYF,TGCGCCAGCAGCTTCGGACTAGCGGGAGTCATCGGTACGCAGTATTTT
TRBJ1-2,NA,TRBV5-1,NA,CASSLGDTNYGYTF,TGCGCCAGCAGCTTGGGCGACACAAACTATGGCTACACCTTC